These 21 T cell receptor beta chains were all obtained from the same sample, sequenced in a study of blood T cell repertoires in COVID-19. Profiled with immunoSEQ multiplex PCR; TCRdb holds only in-frame clones, not every one. The sample records a few hundred thousand clones, 80% to 90% being singletons. Material for sequencing was PBMCs or T cells enriched from blood (not recorded which). These receptors all stem from a man aged 25 to 45 who had recovered from COVID-19.

The chain combines TRBV9 with TRBJ2-5, with 8 bases aligning to TRBD2. CDR3 length: 15 residues. CDR1 is SGDLS, CDR2 YYNGEE, per germline. The V and J ends lost 0 bases and 4 bases, in that order; junction bases with no gene match: 5. CDR3 in DNA: TGTGCCAGCAGCGTAGAAGGGCGGGGGGTAGAGACCCAGTACTTC. Its protein is CASSVEGRGVETQYF.

The gene calls are TRBV10-2 and TRBJ2-7; 8 bases agree with TRBD1. CDR3 length: 18 residues. J was trimmed by 3 bases and V by 6 bases; bases with no gene match: 19. Germline lookup yields CDR1 WSHSY and CDR2 SAAADI. The CDR3 region is CASSFYDPAAGGIYEQYF. CDR3 in DNA: TGCGCCAGCAGCTTTTATGACCCTGCAGCAGGGGGCATCTACGAGCAGTACTTC.

The genes are TRBV5-4 and TRBJ2-3; 14 nucleotides agree with TRBD2. This CDR3 has 18 amino acids. Germline V lookup: CDR1 SGHNT, CDR2 YYREEE (reference sequence). V gave up 3 bases and J gave up 0 bases; unmatched junction bases: 6. The CDR3 DNA reads TGTGCCAGCAGCTCCCGGACTAGCGGGGGGATTAGCACAGATACGCAGTATTTT. Translation gives CASSSRTSGGISTDTQYF.

The chain recombines TRBV27 with TRBJ1-5; 7 bases fit TRBD1. This CDR3 comprises 17 residues. J was trimmed by 3 bases and V by 2 bases; bases with no gene match: 10. CDR1 MNHEY and CDR2 SMNVEV come from the germline V gene (reference sequence). CDR3 amino acids: CASSLKGGQLDNQPQHF. The CDR3 bases are TGTGCCAGCAGTTTAAAGGGGGGACAGTTAGACAATCAGCCCCAGCATTTT.

The chain employs TRBV11-2 and TRBJ1-2; weak D call: TRBD1 (6 bases). The CDR3 spans 14 residues. V lost 4 bases, J lost 5 bases, and 14 bases lay in between. Germline CDR1 reads SGHAT; CDR2 reads FQNNGV. The CDR3 nucleotides read TGTGCCAGCAGCTCAAGGGGGATATGGTATGGCTACACCTTC. It codes for CASSSRGIWYGYTF.

The chain carries TRBV2 and TRBJ1-1; D is uncertain. The CDR3 consists of 16 residues. The V end was cut by 7 bases, the J end by 2 bases, with 20 bases between. Germline assignment: CDR1 SNHLY and CDR2 FYNNEI. This CDR3 reads CASNSLPSLGNTEAFF. CDR3 bases: TGTGCCAGCAACAGCTTACCTTCCCTCGGCAACACTGAAGCTTTCTTT.

The rearrangement joins TRBV6-5 to TRBJ1-2, with no clear D. The CDR3 extends over 13 amino acids. Per germline, CDR1 MNHEY and CDR2 SVGAGI. Trimming pared 6 bases from V and 6 bases from J, leaving 14 bases between. CDR3 sequence (DNA): TGTGCCAGCAGGAGAGACAATGGCGATGGCTACACCTTC. Translating it yields CASRRDNGDGYTF.

The chain has TRBV4-1 and TRBJ1-2, with D possibly being TRBD1 (5 bases). The V gene's germline CDR1 is MGHRA and CDR2 YSYEKL. The V gene lost 0 bases and the J gene lost 2 bases, with 10 bases spanning the gap. The length of the CDR3 is 15 residues. The CDR3 DNA reads TGCGCCAGCAGCCAAGATTTGGCAGGGAACTATGGCTACACCTTC. Residues: CASSQDLAGNYGYTF.

The J gene is TRBJ1-2, the V gene TRBV2, with TRBD1 as a possible D gene (5 bases). V shed 6 bases and J shed 8 bases, with 13 bases lying between them. Germline values: CDR1 SNHLY, CDR2 FYNNEI. The CDR3 length is 12 residues. The CDR3 sequence: CASREGLWGYTF. The CDR3, as DNA: TGTGCCAGCAGGGAGGGACTCTGGGGCTACACCTTC.

The chain uses TRBV27 and TRBJ2-1, with 8 bases aligning to TRBD1. The CDR3 is made up of 13 amino acids. The V segment lost 5 bases and the J segment 9 bases; nucleotides outside the gene matches: 6. Germline V CDR1 and CDR2: MNHEY, SMNVEV (reference sequence). CDR3 sequence: CASSHGTGTEQFF. The CDR3 nucleotides read TGTGCCAGCAGTCATGGGACAGGCACTGAGCAGTTCTTC.

In its sample, this clone was seen a few times. The J gene is TRBJ1-5, the V gene TRBV12-3 or TRBV12-4, with D possibly matching TRBD1 (5 bases). Trimming took off 5 bases at V and 7 bases at J, with 12 bases between the two ends. This CDR3 has 13 amino acids. The CDR3 sequence is CASSPAQGQPQHF. DNA of the CDR3: TGTGCCAGCAGTCCCGCTCAGGGACAGCCCCAGCATTTT.

V is TRBV5-4 and J is TRBJ2-3; 10 bases line up with TRBD2. This CDR3 region has 16 residues. Unmatched junction bases numbered 2, after V lost 1 base and J lost 0 bases. CDR1 and CDR2 (germline): SGHNT, YYREEE (reference sequence). The CDR3 region is CASSLKLAGSTDTQYF. DNA for the CDR3: TGTGCCAGCAGCTTGAAACTAGCGGGGAGCACAGATACGCAGTATTTT.

The chain links TRBV4-1 to TRBJ2-7; a weak D match, TRBD1 (7 bases). V was cut by 1 base and J by 3 bases, with 13 bases left in between. Germline CDR1 is MGHRA and CDR2 is YSYEKL. The CDR3 consists of 15 residues. DNA of the CDR3: TGCGCCAGCAGCCAAGGACAGGGAGGAAGCTACGAGCAGTACTTC. Translating it yields CASSQGQGGSYEQYF.

This sequence joins TRBV2 and TRBJ1-2, with 7 bases that match TRBD1. The germline V gene has CDR1 SNHLY and CDR2 FYNNEI. Unmatched junction bases numbered 9, after V lost 7 bases and J lost 4 bases. The CDR3 extends over 14 amino acids. The DNA for the CDR3 is TGTGCCAGCATCACAGGGGCCTCTTTCTATGGCTACACCTTC. The encoded protein is CASITGASFYGYTF. Drawing the rest from reference TRBV2 and TRBJ1-2, the complete variable domain is EPEVTQTPSHQVTQMGQEVILRCVPISNHLYFYWYRQILGQKVEFLVSFYNNEISEKSEIFDDQFSVERPDGSNFTLKIRSTKLEDSAMYFCASITGASFYGYTFGSGTRLTVV.

This clone showed up just a few times. V gene TRBV10-3 combines with J gene TRBJ1-2; D is uncertain. The CDR3 runs 14 residues. With 0 bases removed from V and 1 base from J, the gap between germline ends came to 6 bases. The germline CDR1 and CDR2 sequences are ENHRY and SYGVKD. The CDR3 loop reads CAISESGVNYGYTF. The DNA for the CDR3 is TGTGCCATCAGTGAGTCCGGAGTTAACTATGGCTACACCTTC.

This chain connects TRBV5-1 to TRBJ1-5, with TRBD1 matching over 9 bases. J was trimmed by 5 bases and V by 2 bases; bases with no gene match: 5. The CDR3 runs to 15 residues. Germline loops: CDR1 SGHRS, CDR2 YFSETQ. CDR3 protein: CASSFGDRVDQPQHF. In nucleotides, the CDR3 is TGCGCCAGCAGCTTCGGGGACAGGGTGGATCAGCCCCAGCATTTT.

The rearrangement uses TRBV5-1 and TRBJ2-1; TRBD2 matches 7 bases. CDR3 length: 15 amino acids. V shed 4 bases and J 1 base; nucleotides not matched to a gene: 5. CDR1 and CDR2 from the germline V gene are SGHRS and YFSETQ. The DNA of the CDR3 is TGCGCCAGCAGCGAAGGGACTATTTCCTACAATGAGCAGTTCTTC. Protein sequence: CASSEGTISYNEQFF.

CDR3 loop: CASSSSGGTLGETQYF. CDR3 coding DNA: TGCGCCAGCAGTTCTAGCGGGGGGACGCTTGGGGAGACCCAGTACTTC. This sequence joins TRBV10-2 and TRBJ2-5, with TRBD2 matching over 11 bases. The junction had 10 bases not matched to a gene; V was cut back by 5 bases and J by 5 bases. Per germline, CDR1 WSHSY and CDR2 SAAADI. The CDR3 has 16 amino acids.

This chain connects TRBV10-1 to TRBJ2-2; 13 bases align to TRBD2. Germline-derived CDR1 and CDR2 are WNHNN and SYGVQD (reference sequence). This CDR3 spans 17 amino acids. J gave up 6 bases and V 3 bases, and 7 bases lay outside the gene matches. The CDR3 sequence is CASSEQPTSGGAGELFF. In nucleotides, the CDR3 is TGCGCCAGCAGTGAACAACCTACTAGCGGGGGGGCCGGGGAGCTGTTTTTT.

This chain connects TRBV6-5 to TRBJ2-1; D perhaps matches TRBD1 (6 bases). This CDR3 is built from 14 residues. The germline CDR1 and CDR2 sequences are MNHEY and SVGAGI. Deletions cut 8 bases from V and 3 bases from J, with 14 bases between. This CDR3 reads CASGLGGFYNEQFF. Here the CDR3 DNA reads TGTGCCAGCGGTTTAGGGGGATTCTACAATGAGCAGTTCTTC.

The chain couples TRBV9 to TRBJ1-1; D perhaps matches TRBD1 (5 bases). Germline V lookup: CDR1 SGDLS, CDR2 YYNGEE. V was shortened by 0 bases and J by 4 bases, with 7 bases between the two germline ends. This CDR3 is 13 amino acids long. The CDR3 here is CASSVVGATEAFF. The CDR3 DNA follows: TGTGCCAGCAGCGTAGTAGGGGCCACTGAAGCTTTCTTT.